This TCR beta chain emerged from a study of cytomegalovirus exposure and HLA in healthy donors. Overall study: The early release's HLA-typed donors yielded 65 million to 85 million unique TCRs. Study-wide findings and caveats: Listed as cytomegalovirus-associated were 164 TCR beta chains. Later analysis found that TCR beta chains associated with HLA were more clonally expanded than other, equally common chains. While the bulk of TCR sequences proved rare, some public TCRs turned up in many donors.

It was with 60 Vbeta and 13 Jbeta primers that the PCR ran. Sequenced by immunoSEQ multiplex PCR; TCRdb stores in-frame clones only, minus some. Of some 66,000 clones listed, about 80% are singletons. The CDR3 is made up of 14 amino acids. Germline CDR1 is SGHDT and CDR2 is YYEEEE. V shed 6 bases and J shed 2 bases, with 14 bases lying between them. Concerning this clone itself: Its target is unknown.

The sequenced sample was PBMCs. The receptor was derived from a man in his 60s in good health and CMV-seropositive. The chain couples TRBV5-6 to TRBJ1-2; unclear D gene. The CDR3 sequence: CASTAEHKNYGYTF. As DNA, the CDR3 is TGTGCCAGCACCGCGGAACACAAAAACTATGGCTACACCTTC.